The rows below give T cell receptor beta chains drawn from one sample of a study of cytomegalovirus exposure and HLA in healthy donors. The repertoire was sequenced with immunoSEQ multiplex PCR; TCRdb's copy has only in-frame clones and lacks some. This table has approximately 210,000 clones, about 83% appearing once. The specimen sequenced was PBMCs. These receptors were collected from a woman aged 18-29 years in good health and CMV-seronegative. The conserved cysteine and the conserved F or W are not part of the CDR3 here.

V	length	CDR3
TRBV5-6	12	ASSSDRGLTEAF
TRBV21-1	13	ASSSPGQHSYEQY
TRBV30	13	AWSPPVAGGYEQF
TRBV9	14	ASSVVPQGWAGELF
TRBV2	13	ASSYGQSFTDTQY
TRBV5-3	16	ARSLARGRVYSNQPQH
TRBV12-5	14	ASGLPSGGYYNEQF
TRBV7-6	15	ASSLAIGTSDYNEQF
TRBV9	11	ASSVGHIETQY
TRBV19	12	ASSTTGVVETQY
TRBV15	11	ATSPTKTGRAF
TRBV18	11	ASSRTNTGELF
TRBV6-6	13	ASAPGLLSTDTQY
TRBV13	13	ASSSRDRCGYEQY
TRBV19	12	ASTVNSAGYGYT
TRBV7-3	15	ASSLASGGAFSYEQY
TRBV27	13	ASSTYRQFEETQY
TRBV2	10	ASSDTHYEQY
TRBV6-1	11	ASGEIGRETQY
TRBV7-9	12	ASSYRQGYAGYT
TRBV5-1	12	ASSIDQGAGEAF
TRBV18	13	ASSPSGQGSEKLF
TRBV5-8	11	ASSLEPGGEQY
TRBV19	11	ASRGQGRGLQH
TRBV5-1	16	ASSLGGFRGTGTDTQY
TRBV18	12	ASSDRGENTEAF
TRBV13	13	ASSLGERRADTQY
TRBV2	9	AINPGGGLT
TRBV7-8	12	ASMSGGGKIPQY
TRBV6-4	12	ASRSLLGNTEAF
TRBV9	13	ASSERGTLNEKLF
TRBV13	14	ASSPLAGVQTDTQY
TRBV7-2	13	ASSLGGPSGGEQF
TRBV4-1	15	ASKKVSSGRSYNEQF
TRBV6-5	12	ASSPGQSIYEQY
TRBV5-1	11	ASHPGGNTEAF
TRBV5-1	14	ASSAERGLGTDTQY
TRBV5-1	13	ASSLNIGQTYEQY
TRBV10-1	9	ATSGSGTQY
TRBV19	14	ASSILAGGSTDTQY
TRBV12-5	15	ASGPAPKTSGSLEQY
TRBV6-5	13	ASRYGTDEGNTIY
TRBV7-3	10	ASSSQDKTQY
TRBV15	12	ATSRQGFVTEAF
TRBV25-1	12	ASSSEGFPYEQY
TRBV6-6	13	ASSYGEREGYEQY